This is a list of T cell receptor beta chains from one sample in a study of human CD8 memory T cell subsets. TCRdb re-called the 5' RACE reads; every CDR3 protein appears as one record, without DNA. This table lists 6,000 to 9,500 distinct CDR3 sequences. Sequenced: CD8+ T cells from PBMCs. The origin of the receptors is a human donor in good health. CDR3s include the opening cysteine and the closing phenylalanine or tryptophan. For some rows the clone size is stated as once, few or many, or as a class when expanded; others skip it.

V	J	size	CDR3
TRBV10-1	TRBJ2-1	medium-sized	CASSRGKGGSYNEQFF
TRBV7-3	TRBJ2-1	medium-sized	CASSFGLGNEQFF
TRBV19	TRBJ1-1	-	CASSGPGTGFTEAFF
TRBV24-1	TRBJ2-2	-	CATEGWTDLGFAGELFF
TRBV29-1	TRBJ2-1	-	CSVEGSTSGSYNEQFF
TRBV9	TRBJ1-2	medium-sized	CASSVGGDYGYTF
TRBV14	TRBJ1-2	-	CASSQVEGNYGYTF
TRBV4-2	TRBJ2-1	-	CASSQGVGGDEQFF
TRBV5-1	TRBJ1-5	medium-sized	CASSLLTGSNQPQHF
TRBV5-6	TRBJ2-7	-	CASTPTVGRSPYEQYF
TRBV13	TRBJ2-1	-	CASSLVGSYNEQFF
TRBV5-1	TRBJ2-7	-	CASSEFGSSGDYEQYF
TRBV28	TRBJ2-2	-	CASSLSTGELFF
TRBV29-1	TRBJ2-1	-	CSHTQEYNEQFF
TRBV28	TRBJ2-5	-	CASSLMETQYF
TRBV7-2	TRBJ2-7	-	CASRADRGDYEQYF
TRBV28	TRBJ2-7	-	CASSLSGGWDEQYF
TRBV3-1	TRBJ2-5	-	CASSQDLVAGVQETQYF
TRBV3-1	TRBJ2-3	-	CASSARMVAGGIGTDTQYF
TRBV7-9	TRBJ2-5	-	CASSSGTLQETQYF
TRBV28	TRBJ1-1	-	CASSPHPGQLNTEAFF
TRBV9	TRBJ2-2	-	CASTDGANTGELFF
TRBV27	TRBJ2-1	-	CASSPTGANEQFF
TRBV4-1	TRBJ2-7	-	CASSQDRLAGVEQYF
TRBV19	TRBJ2-1	-	CATSKGSYNEQFF
TRBV5-8	TRBJ1-1	-	CASSVEDSLMNTEAFF
TRBV7-2	TRBJ2-1	medium-sized	CASSFGLALYNEQFF
TRBV24-1	TRBJ2-1	-	CATSGSGEQFF
TRBV29-1	TRBJ2-7	medium-sized	CSVVLLGEQYF
TRBV5-1	TRBJ2-5	-	CASSLAWEETQYF
TRBV7-9	TRBJ2-2	-	CASSLTGSTGELFF
TRBV7-2	TRBJ1-1	medium-sized	CASSLVGRGNTEAFF
TRBV14	TRBJ2-2	-	CASSQFAQSTGELFF
TRBV21-1	TRBJ2-3	-	CASSFRSPGTTTDTQYF
TRBV29-1	TRBJ2-1	-	CSVEGGQGASNEQFF
TRBV29-1	TRBJ1-1	-	CSVKGVWDREDEAFF
TRBV7-2	TRBJ2-7	medium-sized	CASSLGVHEQYF
TRBV7-8	TRBJ2-7	medium-sized	CASSFYGGTGYEQYF
TRBV6-1	TRBJ2-3	-	CASSVPEGYTDTQYF
TRBV5-1	TRBJ2-3	-	CASSPRDGGPGTDTQYF
TRBV21-1	TRBJ2-1	-	CASDQGTTYNEQFF
TRBV25-1	TRBJ2-5	large	CASSDQGQRQTQYF
TRBV7-8	TRBJ2-3	-	CASSLAGGADTQYF
TRBV4-1	TRBJ2-1	medium-sized	CASSQDWGYEQFF
TRBV12-3/TRBV12-4	TRBJ2-7	-	CASTGTGLNEQYF
TRBV7-9	TRBJ1-4	-	CASSLPTGKNEKLFF
TRBV11-1	TRBJ2-2	-	CASSARDPRSGELFF
TRBV7-8	TRBJ2-1	medium-sized	CASSYQDLRANEQFF
TRBV7-2	TRBJ2-1	-	CASSLLGRIAGANYNEQFF
TRBV12-3/TRBV12-4	TRBJ2-5	medium-sized	CASSPTSRQETQYF
TRBV11-2	TRBJ2-7	large	CASSLEGTFGEQYF
TRBV12-3/TRBV12-4	TRBJ2-4	-	CASSPPGDLGDIQYF
TRBV28	TRBJ2-7	-	CASSSPWLAGTYEQYF
TRBV28	TRBJ2-1	-	CASSHPRSSGRYEQFF
TRBV27	TRBJ2-3	-	CASSLYQEGTDTQYF
TRBV28	TRBJ2-1	-	CASSSQLVGNYNEQFF
TRBV12-3/TRBV12-4	TRBJ2-1	-	CASIEDGNYNEQFF